This T cell receptor beta chain is from a study of monozygotic twins with inflammatory bowel disease. One blood sample of about 2.3 ml was taken from each donor. TCRdb re-called the 5' RACE reads and gives one entry per CDR3 protein, without DNA. This table holds about 160,000 distinct CDR3 sequences. Regarding the study as a whole: Findings did not support one strong IBD-associated signal or clonotype.

The CDR3 covers 15 residues. Germline CDR1 and CDR2: SGHTA and FQGNSA. As regards this clonotype: Its target is not known.

The sequence was collected from a human donor with ulcerative colitis or Crohn's disease, or a healthy co-twin of an affected twin (not recorded which). The specimen was blood. This chain connects TRBV7-2 to TRBJ2-2; TCRdb designates TRBD1, a call that cannot be tested without DNA. This CDR3 is CASSPGGGNTGELFF.